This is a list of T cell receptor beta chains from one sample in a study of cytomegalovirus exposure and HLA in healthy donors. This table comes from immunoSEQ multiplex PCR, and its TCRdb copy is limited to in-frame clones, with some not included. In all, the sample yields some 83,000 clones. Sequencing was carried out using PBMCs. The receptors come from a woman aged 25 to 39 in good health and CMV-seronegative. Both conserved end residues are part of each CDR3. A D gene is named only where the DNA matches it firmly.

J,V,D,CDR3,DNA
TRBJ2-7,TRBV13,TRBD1,CASSLSRGNEQYF,TGTGCCAGCAGCTTAAGCAGGGGGAACGAGCAGTACTTC
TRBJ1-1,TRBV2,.,CASSEGTSRSLEAFF,TGTGCCAGCAGTGAAGGGACATCTCGGTCACTAGAAGCTTTCTTT
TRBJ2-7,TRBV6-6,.,CASSYNRVSDEQYF,TGTGCCAGCAGTTACAACAGGGTTTCGGACGAGCAGTACTTC
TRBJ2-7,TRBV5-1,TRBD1,CASSLGGLTGTYEQYF,TGCGCCAGCAGCTTGGGGGGTTTGACAGGGACCTACGAGCAGTACTTC
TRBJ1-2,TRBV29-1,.,CSVGGGGNYGYTF,TGCAGCGTTGGCGGAGGAGGGAACTATGGCTACACCTTC
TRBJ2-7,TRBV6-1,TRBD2,CASSEAGPGLYYEQYF,TGTGCCAGCAGTGAAGCCGGGCCGGGACTATACTACGAGCAGTACTTC
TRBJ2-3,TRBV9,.,CASSVPPSGDTQYF,TGTGCCAGCAGCGTGCCTCCCTCGGGGGATACGCAGTATTTT
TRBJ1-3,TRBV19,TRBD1,CASSMGQGFGNTIYF,TGTGCCAGTAGTATGGGACAGGGGTTTGGAAACACCATATATTTT
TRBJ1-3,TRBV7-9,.,CASSLGRAGNTIYF,TGTGCCAGCAGCTTAGGCAGGGCTGGAAACACCATATATTTT
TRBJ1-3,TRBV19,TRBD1,CASSTGGTGNTIYF,TGTGCCAGTAGCACAGGGGGTACTGGAAACACCATATATTTT
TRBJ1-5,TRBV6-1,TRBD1,CASSAGQGIAQPQHF,TGTGCCAGCAGTGCTGGACAGGGCATTGCTCAGCCCCAGCATTTT
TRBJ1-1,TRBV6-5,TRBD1,CASRAGQGNTEAFF,TGTGCCAGCAGGGCCGGACAGGGGAACACTGAAGCTTTCTTT
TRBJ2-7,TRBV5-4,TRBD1,CASRSGTGSYEQYF,TGTGCCAGCAGATCCGGGACAGGGTCCTACGAGCAGTACTTC
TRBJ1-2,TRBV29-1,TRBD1,CSVVGGPNYGYTF,TGCAGCGTTGTAGGGGGCCCTAACTATGGCTACACCTTC
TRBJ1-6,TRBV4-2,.,CASSQGAETPYSPLHF,TGTGCCAGCAGCCAAGGGGCAGAAACACCGTATTCACCCCTCCACTTT
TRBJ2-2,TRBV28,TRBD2,CASSSGLAVTRTGELFF,TGTGCCAGCAGTTCCGGACTAGCGGTGACTCGCACCGGGGAGCTGTTTTTT
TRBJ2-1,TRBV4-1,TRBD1,CASSQESYGTGYNEQFF,TGCGCCAGCAGCCAAGAGTCATACGGGACAGGGTACAATGAGCAGTTCTTC
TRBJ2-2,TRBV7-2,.,CASSLDFTGELFF,TGTGCCAGCAGCTTAGACTTCACCGGGGAGCTGTTTTTT
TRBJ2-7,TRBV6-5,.,CASSYSQASKQYF,TGTGCCAGCAGTTACTCGCAAGCTAGCAAGCAGTACTTC
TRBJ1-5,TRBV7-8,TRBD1,CASSLTGGRSQPQHF,TGTGCCAGCAGCCTGACAGGGGGCAGAAGTCAGCCCCAGCATTTT